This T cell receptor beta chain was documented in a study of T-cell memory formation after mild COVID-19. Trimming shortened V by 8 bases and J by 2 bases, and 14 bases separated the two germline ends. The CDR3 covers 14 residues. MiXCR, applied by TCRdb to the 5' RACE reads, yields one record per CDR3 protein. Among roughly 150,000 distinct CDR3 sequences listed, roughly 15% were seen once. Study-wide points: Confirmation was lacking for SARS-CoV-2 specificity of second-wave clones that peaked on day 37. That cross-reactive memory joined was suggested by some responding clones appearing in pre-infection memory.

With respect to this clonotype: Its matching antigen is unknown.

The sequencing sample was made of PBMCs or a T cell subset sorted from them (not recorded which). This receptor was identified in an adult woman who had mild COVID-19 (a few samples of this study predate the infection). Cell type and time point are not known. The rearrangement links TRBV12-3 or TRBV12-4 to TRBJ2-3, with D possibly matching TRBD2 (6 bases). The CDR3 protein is CASWWRGVTDTQYF. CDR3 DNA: TGTGCCAGCTGGTGGCGGGGCGTCACAGATACGCAGTATTTT.